Listed here are 24 T cell receptor beta chains from one sample, sequenced in a study of molecular identifiers for immune sequencing clone quantification. TCRdb re-analysed the PCR reads in MiXCR, keeping a single row per CDR3 protein. Of 490,000 or so distinct CDR3 sequences in the sample, about a fifth are singletons; the top ten hold 0.7% to 0.95%. Specimen: naive CD8+ T cells from blood, with Jurkat cell RNA spiked in. The subset here: FACS-sorted CD8+CD4-CCR7+CD45RA+ naive T cells. Receptors were obtained from a human donor in good health. Some libraries in this study had Jurkat cell RNA spiked in.

The chain combines TRBV4-2 with TRBJ2-2, with 9 bases aligning to TRBD2. Trimming at V came to 4 bases and at J to 5 bases, leaving 5 bases not matched to a gene. CDR1 and CDR2 (germline): LGHNA, YNFKEQ. The CDR3 sequence is 15 residues long. CDR3 in DNA: TGTGCCAGCAGCCTCGGCGGGGGGGCAACCGGGGAGCTGTTTTTT. Translating it yields CASSLGGGATGELFF.

The chain couples TRBV28 to TRBJ2-7, with D tentatively TRBD2 (5 bases). V lost 8 bases and J lost 1, with 12 bases in between. This CDR3 is 13 amino acids long. Germline lookup yields CDR1 MDHEN and CDR2 SYDVKM. Here the CDR3 DNA reads TGTGCCAGCCTGTCCGGGGTTTCCTACGAGCAGTACTTC. This encodes CASLSGVSYEQYF.

A few counts support this clonotype. The chain couples TRBV4-3 to TRBJ2-7; TRBD2 agrees at 7 bases. This CDR3 is built from 15 residues. CDR1 and CDR2 (germline): LGHNA, YSLEER. J lost 3 bases, V lost 4 bases, and 9 bases had no gene match. In nucleotides, the CDR3 is TGCGCCAGCAGCCCCGGGACTACCCCGGGCTACGAGCAGTACTTC. Translated, it gives CASSPGTTPGYEQYF.

This clonotype was observed at least ten times. The V call is TRBV28, the J call TRBJ2-4, with a tentative D call TRBD1 (5 bases). CDR1 and CDR2 (germline): MDHEN, SYDVKM. Trimming removed 5 bases from V and 8 bases from J, with 13 bases in between. This CDR3 has 13 residues. The chain's CDR3 is CASSPSLGDIQYF. The CDR3 DNA follows: TGTGCCAGCAGTCCTTCCCTAGGGGACATTCAGTACTTC.

This clonotype was seen more than once but under ten times. The V and J genes are TRBV24-1 and TRBJ2-1, with 10 bases fitting TRBD1. The CDR3 consists of 15 residues. The J segment lost 5 bases and the V segment lost 3 bases, leaving 3 bases of the junction unmatched. In germline, CDR1 is KGHDR, CDR2 SFDVKD. The CDR3 spells CATSDPGTGDNEQFF. CDR3 DNA sequence: TGTGCCACCAGTGATCCCGGGACAGGGGACAATGAGCAGTTCTTC.

As concerns this clonotype: This may arise from a read error, as a much more abundant clone is one base away. V and J are TRBV10-3 and TRBJ2-3; 12 bases map to TRBD1. The CDR3 is made up of 16 amino acids. CDR1 and CDR2 from the germline V gene are ENHRY and SYGVKD. The CDR3 loop reads CAIGEGQGALSDTQYF. The CDR3 DNA follows: TGTGCCATCGGTGAGGGACAGGGGGCCCTTTCAGATACGCAGTATTTT.

This clonotype occurred many times. The chain couples TRBV7-6 to TRBJ2-5; TRBD2 agrees at 10 bases. Germline CDR1 and CDR2: SGHVS and FNYEAQ. This CDR3 is built from 14 residues. V dropped 6 bases and J dropped 5; count of bases not matched to a gene: 6. CDR3 loop: CASRTTSGVETQYF. The CDR3 DNA is TGTGCCAGCAGGACAACTAGCGGGGTTGAGACCCAGTACTTC.

The chain carries TRBV10-2 and TRBJ2-7; the D is unclear. The CDR3 has 11 amino acids. Germline CDR1 and CDR2: WSHSY and SAAADI. The V and J ends lost 7 bases and 3 bases respectively, with 7 bases between them. CDR3 DNA sequence: TGCGCCAGCATGGGCAGCTACGAGCAGTACTTC. As protein: CASMGSYEQYF.

This clonotype was counted ten times or more. The chain combines TRBV4-1 with TRBJ2-3; 11 bases fit TRBD2. The CDR3 is made up of 16 amino acids. Germline loops: CDR1 MGHRA, CDR2 YSYEKL. J was trimmed by 0 bases and V by 4 bases; bases with no gene match: 3. Here the CDR3 reads CASSPGLAVSTDTQYF. The CDR3 region has the DNA TGCGCCAGCAGCCCGGGACTAGCGGTTAGCACAGATACGCAGTATTTT.

The chain uses TRBV20-1 and TRBJ2-5; perhaps TRBD2 as D (9 bases). V was trimmed by 1 base and J by 3 bases, leaving 21 bases between them. The CDR3 extends over 17 amino acids. The V gene's germline CDR1 is DFQATT and CDR2 SNEGSKA (reference sequence). For the CDR3, the DNA is TGCAGTGCTAGAGCCAGGGGGCGGGGGGGCCCTGAAGAGACCCAGTACTTC. As protein: CSARARGRGGPEETQYF.

For this clonotype: This sequence may be a read error, since a much larger clone differs from it by one base. No conserved phenylalanine or tryptophan is present at the end of the CDR3, so a read error is the likely explanation. This sequence joins TRBV9 and TRBJ2-3, with D unresolved. Germline V gene data show CDR1 as SGDLS and CDR2 as YYNGEE. Trimming cost V 1 base and J 0 bases, with 9 bases left between them. This CDR3 region has 15 residues. CDR3 region: CASSVLDTSTDTQYS. CDR3 nucleotide sequence: TGTGCCAGCAGCGTACTTGACACGAGCACAGATACGCAGTATTCT.

This clonotype was detected ten times or more. The rearrangement links TRBV6-5 to TRBJ2-5; 8 bases map to TRBD2. Germline V CDR1 and CDR2: MNHEY, SVGAGI. This CDR3 region has 13 residues. The V gene end was trimmed by 3 bases and the J gene end by 5 bases; junction bases not matched to a gene: 2. CDR3: CASSYSGGETQYF. The CDR3 DNA follows: TGTGCCAGCAGTTATTCGGGAGGGGAGACCCAGTACTTC.

The J gene is TRBJ2-2, the V gene TRBV7-9; D possibly corresponds to TRBD1 (5 bases). The CDR3 consists of 16 residues. The ends were cut back, 5 bases at V and 6 bases at J, with 19 bases in the middle. From germline, CDR1 is SEHNR and CDR2 FQNEAQ (reference sequence). The DNA of the CDR3 is TGTGCCAGCAGCGCCCCCGTAAGGCAGGGCGCCGGGGAGCTGTTTTTT. Protein sequence: CASSAPVRQGAGELFF.

V usage is TRBV18 and J usage is TRBJ2-7, with D possibly TRBD2 on 5 matching bases. Trimming stripped 0 bases from V and 3 bases from J, with 9 bases between. In germline, CDR1 is KGHSH, CDR2 LQKENI. This CDR3 spans 14 amino acids. CDR3 nucleotide sequence: TGTGCCAGCTCACCACCGGACGGAGGCTACGAGCAGTACTTC. Protein product: CASSPPDGGYEQYF.

This clonotype was counted a few times. The V gene is TRBV16, the J gene TRBJ2-5; D might be TRBD1 (5 bases). V dropped 0 bases and J dropped 2 bases, with 10 bases sitting between them. The CDR3 is made up of 15 amino acids. Germline loops: CDR1 KGHSY, CDR2 FQNENV. Here the CDR3 DNA reads TGTGCCAGCAGCCAATCTCGACAGATACAAGAGACCCAGTACTTC. Its translation is CASSQSRQIQETQYF.

This clonotype was recorded a few times. The chain recombines TRBV6-2 or TRBV6-3 with TRBJ2-1; 8 bases line up with TRBD2. V lost 6 bases and J lost 10; bases outside the gene matches: 5. This CDR3 comprises 12 residues. Germline V gene data show CDR1 as MNHEY and CDR2 as SVGEGT. This chain's CDR3 is CASSQRLAEQFF. The CDR3 region has the DNA TGTGCCAGCAGCCAAAGACTAGCGGAGCAGTTCTTC.

In its sample, this clonotype was seen a few times. The CDR3 nucleotides are TGTGCCAGCAGCTTAGCGGCAGGGGGTGACGAGCAGTACTTC. Translation gives CASSLAAGGDEQYF. The chain recombines TRBV7-6 with TRBJ2-7, with 7 bases identical to TRBD1. The germline V gene encodes CDR1 SGHVS and CDR2 FNYEAQ. The CDR3 contains 14 residues. The J segment lost 5 bases and the V segment lost 0 bases, leaving 4 bases of the junction unmatched.

The chain recombines TRBV19 with TRBJ2-7; weak D call: TRBD2 (5 bases). The CDR3 length is 15 residues. Germline CDR1 and CDR2: LNHDA and SQIVND (reference sequence). Trimming stripped 6 bases from V and 4 bases from J, with 19 bases between. CDR3 residues: CASRRKAEGFYEQYF. For the CDR3, the DNA is TGTGCCAGTAGACGCAAAGCGGAAGGTTTTTACGAGCAGTACTTC.

V and J are TRBV12-3 or TRBV12-4 and TRBJ2-1; D uncertain. Trimming stripped 5 bases from V and 9 bases from J, with 14 bases between. This CDR3 is 13 amino acids long. Here the CDR3 DNA reads TGTGCCAGCAGTCTGCCTAGAGCCGGTGAGCAGTTCTTC. Protein: CASSLPRAGEQFF.

As concerns this clonotype: A much larger clone sits a single nucleotide away, making a read error possible. The CDR3 carries no conserved terminal phenylalanine or tryptophan, so it likely arises from a read error. The chain joins TRBV4-1 to TRBJ2-1; D tentatively reads TRBD1 or TRBD2 (5 bases each). In germline, CDR1 is MGHRA, CDR2 YSYEKL. Trimming pared 3 bases from V and 6 bases from J, leaving 15 bases between. There are 15 residues in the CDR3. The CDR3 is CASSQHRDRLNEQFL. The CDR3 DNA reads as TGCGCCAGCAGCCAGCATAGGGACCGCCTCAATGAGCAGTTCCTC.

This sequence joins TRBV4-3 and TRBJ2-7, with 8 bases that match TRBD2. The CDR3 is 19 amino acids. Germline V lookup: CDR1 LGHNA, CDR2 YSLEER. V lost 0 bases and J lost 2; bases outside the gene matches: 15. The CDR3 is CASSQDRRLSGGSAYEQYF. The DNA of the CDR3 is TGCGCCAGCAGCCAAGACCGCCGGTTGAGCGGGGGTAGTGCCTACGAGCAGTACTTC.

This clonotype was counted at least ten times. CDR3 in amino acids: CASRNVNDEQYF. DNA of the CDR3: TGTGCCAGCAGAAATGTTAACGACGAGCAGTACTTC. The chain couples TRBV7-6 to TRBJ2-7; D not resolved. Trimming pared 6 bases from V and 5 bases from J, leaving 11 bases between. CDR1 and CDR2 from the germline V gene are SGHVS and FNYEAQ. This CDR3 is built from 12 residues.

This clonotype came up a few times. J is TRBJ1-5 and V is TRBV24-1; D is unclear. CDR3 length: 8 amino acids. The germline CDR1 and CDR2 sequences are KGHDR and SFDVKD. CDR3 loop: CAGRERHF. CDR3 nucleotides: TGTGCTGGCCGGGAGCGGCATTTT.

This clonotype was seen more than once but under ten times. The CDR3 DNA sequence: TGTGCCAGCAGCTTCGGGGGTTTTAGCACAGATACGCAGTATTTT. Translation: CASSFGGFSTDTQYF. The chain carries TRBV11-2 and TRBJ2-3, with D perhaps matching TRBD2 (6 bases). Trimming left V 3 bases short and J 0 bases short, with 10 bases between. The CDR3 has 15 residues. CDR1 and CDR2 (germline): SGHAT, FQNNGV.